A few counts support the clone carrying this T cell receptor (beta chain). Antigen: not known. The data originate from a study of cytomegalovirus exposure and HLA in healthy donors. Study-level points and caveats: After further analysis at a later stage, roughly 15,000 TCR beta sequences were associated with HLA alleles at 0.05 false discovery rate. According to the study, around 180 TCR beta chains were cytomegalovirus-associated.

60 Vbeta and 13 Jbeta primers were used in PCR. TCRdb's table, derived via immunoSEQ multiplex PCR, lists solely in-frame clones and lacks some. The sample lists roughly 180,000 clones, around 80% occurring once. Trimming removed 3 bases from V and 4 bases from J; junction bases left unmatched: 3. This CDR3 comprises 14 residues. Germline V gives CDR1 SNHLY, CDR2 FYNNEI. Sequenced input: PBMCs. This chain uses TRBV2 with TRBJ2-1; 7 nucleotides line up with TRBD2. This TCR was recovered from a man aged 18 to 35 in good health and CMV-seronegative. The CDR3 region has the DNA TGTGCCAGCAGTGAGGCAGCGGGATACAATGAGCAGTTCTTC. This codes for CASSEAAGYNEQFF. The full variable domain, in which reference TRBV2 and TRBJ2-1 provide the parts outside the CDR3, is EPEVTQTPSHQVTQMGQEVILRCVPISNHLYFYWYRQILGQKVEFLVSFYNNEISEKSEIFDDQFSVERPDGSNFTLKIRSTKLEDSAMYFCASSEAAGYNEQFFGPGTRLTVL.